The rows below give T cell receptor beta chains drawn from one sample of a study of blood T cell repertoires in COVID-19. Repertoires were generated with immunoSEQ multiplex PCR, while TCRdb's copy carries only in-frame clones and drops some. This table has around 200,000 clones, about 85% appearing once. The sample taken for sequencing was PBMCs or T cells enriched from blood (not recorded which). These receptors all come from a woman aged 25 to 45 who had recovered from COVID-19. CDR3s include the opening cysteine and the closing phenylalanine or tryptophan. Each record gives: D gene, J gene, clone size, V gene, CDR3 protein, CDR3 DNA. The D gene is left open where the match is weak. Clone size is shown for a subset of rows, as once, few, many or a class of expanded clone.

D gene: TRBD1; J gene: TRBJ2-5; clone size: once; V gene: TRBV5-1; CDR3 protein: CASSARDRGQETQYF; CDR3 DNA: TGCGCCAGCAGCGCCCGGGACAGGGGGCAAGAGACCCAGTACTTC
D gene: TRBD1; J gene: TRBJ1-1; clone size: .; V gene: TRBV19; CDR3 protein: CASSSTGQGISEAFF; CDR3 DNA: TGTGCCAGTAGTAGTACGGGACAGGGGATTTCTGAAGCTTTCTTT
D gene: .; J gene: TRBJ1-1; clone size: .; V gene: TRBV16; CDR3 protein: CASSQIRVTGPNTEAFF; CDR3 DNA: TGTGCCAGCAGCCAAATTAGGGTGACAGGACCGAACACTGAAGCTTTCTTT
D gene: TRBD2; J gene: TRBJ2-5; clone size: .; V gene: TRBV6-2/TRBV6-3; CDR3 protein: CASSWGTSGLETQYF; CDR3 DNA: TGTGCCAGCAGTTGGGGGACTAGCGGGTTGGAGACCCAGTACTTC
D gene: TRBD2; J gene: TRBJ2-3; clone size: .; V gene: TRBV3-1/TRBV3-2; CDR3 protein: CASSQDLAGVADTQYF; CDR3 DNA: TGTGCCAGCAGCCAAGATCTAGCGGGGGTCGCAGATACGCAGTATTTT
D gene: .; J gene: TRBJ2-2; clone size: .; V gene: TRBV5-4; CDR3 protein: CASSLSPGELFF; CDR3 DNA: TGTGCCAGCAGCTTGAGCCCCGGGGAGCTGTTTTTT
D gene: TRBD2; J gene: TRBJ2-5; clone size: .; V gene: TRBV11-2; CDR3 protein: CASSPTGAGGFQETQYF; CDR3 DNA: TGTGCCAGCAGCCCCACAGGGGCGGGGGGGTTCCAAGAGACCCAGTACTTC
D gene: .; J gene: TRBJ1-1; clone size: .; V gene: TRBV21-1; CDR3 protein: CASSKGRNTEAFF; CDR3 DNA: TGTGCCAGCAGCAAAGGTAGAAACACTGAAGCTTTCTTT
D gene: .; J gene: TRBJ2-5; clone size: .; V gene: TRBV12-3/TRBV12-4; CDR3 protein: CASSLRAKETQYF; CDR3 DNA: TGTGCCAGCAGTTTGAGGGCGAAAGAGACCCAGTACTTC
D gene: TRBD2; J gene: TRBJ2-1; clone size: once; V gene: TRBV7-2; CDR3 protein: CASMRSGGLYNEQFF; CDR3 DNA: TGTGCCAGCATGAGGAGCGGGGGGCTCTACAATGAGCAGTTCTTC
D gene: .; J gene: TRBJ1-1; clone size: .; V gene: TRBV3-1/TRBV3-2; CDR3 protein: CASSQGRFEAFF; CDR3 DNA: TGTGCCAGCAGCCAAGGGAGATTTGAAGCTTTCTTT
D gene: .; J gene: TRBJ1-2; clone size: .; V gene: TRBV6-6; CDR3 protein: CASSIDRPNYGYTF; CDR3 DNA: TGTGCCAGCAGTATTGACAGACCTAACTATGGCTACACCTTC
D gene: TRBD1; J gene: TRBJ1-6; clone size: .; V gene: TRBV5-1; CDR3 protein: CASSPGQGVNHNSPLHF; CDR3 DNA: TGCGCCAGCAGCCCCGGACAGGGGGTTAATCATAATTCACCCCTCCACTTT
D gene: .; J gene: TRBJ1-6; clone size: once; V gene: TRBV21-1; CDR3 protein: CASIPLKRRPGTGSAPLHF; CDR3 DNA: TGTGCCAGCATCCCTCTAAAGCGAAGGCCTGGGACAGGGTCTGCACCCCTCCACTTT
D gene: TRBD1; J gene: TRBJ2-5; clone size: .; V gene: TRBV3-1/TRBV3-2; CDR3 protein: CASSQGQGARETQYF; CDR3 DNA: TGTGCCAGCAGCCAGGGACAGGGGGCGAGGGAGACCCAGTACTTC
D gene: TRBD1; J gene: TRBJ1-1; clone size: .; V gene: TRBV6-5; CDR3 protein: CASRDKGAANTEAFF; CDR3 DNA: TGTGCCAGCAGGGACAAGGGGGCTGCGAACACTGAAGCTTTCTTT
D gene: .; J gene: TRBJ1-5; clone size: .; V gene: TRBV5-6; CDR3 protein: CASSLGAGNQPQHF; CDR3 DNA: TGTGCCAGCAGCTTGGGGGCCGGCAATCAGCCCCAGCATTTT
D gene: .; J gene: TRBJ2-1; clone size: .; V gene: TRBV6-1; CDR3 protein: CASSERNEQFF; CDR3 DNA: TGTGCCAGCAGTGAACGCAATGAGCAGTTCTTC
D gene: .; J gene: TRBJ2-2; clone size: .; V gene: TRBV7-9; CDR3 protein: CASSLIGQKNTGELFF; CDR3 DNA: TGTGCCAGCAGCTTAATAGGACAGAAGAACACCGGGGAGCTGTTTTTT
D gene: TRBD1; J gene: TRBJ1-1; clone size: .; V gene: TRBV29-1; CDR3 protein: CSVKDRGNTEAFF; CDR3 DNA: TGCAGCGTTAAGGACAGGGGGAACACTGAAGCTTTCTTT
D gene: .; J gene: TRBJ1-3; clone size: .; V gene: TRBV9; CDR3 protein: CASSGGGSGNTIYF; CDR3 DNA: TGTGCCAGCAGCGGCGGGGGCTCTGGAAACACCATATATTTT
D gene: TRBD2; J gene: TRBJ2-1; clone size: .; V gene: TRBV4-3; CDR3 protein: CASSQDRGGGLWNEQFF; CDR3 DNA: TGCGCCAGCAGCCAAGATCGGGGCGGGGGACTCTGGAATGAGCAGTTCTTC
D gene: TRBD2; J gene: TRBJ2-3; clone size: .; V gene: TRBV7-2; CDR3 protein: CASSLAGGANTQYF; CDR3 DNA: TGTGCCAGCAGCTTAGCCGGGGGGGCGAATACGCAGTATTTT
D gene: TRBD1; J gene: TRBJ1-2; clone size: .; V gene: TRBV6-5; CDR3 protein: CASSSGQGNYGYTF; CDR3 DNA: TGTGCCAGCAGTTCGGGACAGGGTAACTATGGCTACACCTTC
D gene: .; J gene: TRBJ1-5; clone size: .; V gene: TRBV7-2; CDR3 protein: CASSTDPNQPQHF; CDR3 DNA: TGTGCCAGCTCGACAGACCCCAATCAGCCCCAGCATTTT
D gene: .; J gene: TRBJ1-2; clone size: .; V gene: TRBV18; CDR3 protein: CASSPGLGRIFIDYGYTF; CDR3 DNA: TGTGCCAGCTCACCAGGCCTAGGGAGGATTTTTATTGACTATGGCTACACCTTC
D gene: .; J gene: TRBJ2-1; clone size: .; V gene: TRBV19; CDR3 protein: CASSPSYGLDYEQFF; CDR3 DNA: TGTGCCAGTAGTCCCTCTTACGGACTGGATTATGAGCAGTTCTTC
D gene: .; J gene: TRBJ1-3; clone size: .; V gene: TRBV4-1; CDR3 protein: CASGWAAGNTIYF; CDR3 DNA: TGCGCCAGCGGATGGGCAGCAGGAAACACCATATATTTT
D gene: .; J gene: TRBJ2-1; clone size: .; V gene: TRBV4-3; CDR3 protein: CASSQDNFRYNEQFF; CDR3 DNA: TGCGCCAGCAGCCAAGATAACTTCCGCTACAATGAGCAGTTCTTC
D gene: TRBD2; J gene: TRBJ2-1; clone size: .; V gene: TRBV10-2; CDR3 protein: CASRTSGGAVDEQFF; CDR3 DNA: TGCGCCAGCAGGACTAGCGGGGGGGCTGTAGATGAGCAGTTCTTC
D gene: .; J gene: TRBJ1-1; clone size: .; V gene: TRBV7-9; CDR3 protein: CASSLDAGSAEAFF; CDR3 DNA: TGTGCCAGCAGCTTAGACGCGGGGAGTGCTGAAGCTTTCTTT
D gene: .; J gene: TRBJ2-2; clone size: .; V gene: TRBV7-9; CDR3 protein: CASSLTTSHGELFF; CDR3 DNA: TGTGCCAGCAGCTTAACGACAAGCCACGGGGAGCTGTTTTTT
D gene: .; J gene: TRBJ1-1; clone size: .; V gene: TRBV7-8; CDR3 protein: CASSLVAGNTEAFF; CDR3 DNA: TGTGCCAGCAGCTTAGTAGCGGGTAACACTGAAGCTTTCTTT
D gene: .; J gene: TRBJ1-4; clone size: .; V gene: TRBV4-1; CDR3 protein: CASSLSQDSLREKLFF; CDR3 DNA: TGCGCCAGCAGCCTCTCCCAAGACAGTCTGAGAGAAAAACTGTTTTTT
D gene: .; J gene: TRBJ2-3; clone size: .; V gene: TRBV24-1; CDR3 protein: CATSDSVGGADTQYF; CDR3 DNA: TGTGCCACCAGTGACTCTGTCGGGGGAGCGGATACGCAGTATTTT
D gene: TRBD1; J gene: TRBJ2-7; clone size: .; V gene: TRBV19; CDR3 protein: CASQPRGLSNEQYF; CDR3 DNA: TGTGCCAGCCAGCCCAGGGGGCTCTCCAACGAGCAGTACTTC
D gene: TRBD2; J gene: TRBJ2-5; clone size: .; V gene: TRBV10-3; CDR3 protein: CAISERGGQETQYF; CDR3 DNA: TGTGCCATCAGTGAACGGGGGGGCCAAGAGACCCAGTACTTC
D gene: TRBD1; J gene: TRBJ1-2; clone size: once; V gene: TRBV18; CDR3 protein: CASSPNRGLSSYGYTF; CDR3 DNA: TGTGCCAGCTCACCCAACAGGGGTTTGTCAAGCTATGGCTACACCTTC
D gene: .; J gene: TRBJ2-4; clone size: .; V gene: TRBV9; CDR3 protein: CASSVGVTGTNIQYF; CDR3 DNA: TGTGCCAGCAGCGTAGGGGTAACAGGGACAAACATTCAGTACTTC
D gene: .; J gene: TRBJ2-3; clone size: .; V gene: TRBV7-7; CDR3 protein: CASSLMSGQHTDTQYF; CDR3 DNA: TGTGCCAGCAGCTTAATGTCAGGACAGCACACAGATACGCAGTATTTT
D gene: .; J gene: TRBJ2-7; clone size: once; V gene: TRBV5-6; CDR3 protein: CASSLGSWSSYEQYF; CDR3 DNA: TGTGCCAGCAGCTTGGGTAGTTGGAGCTCCTACGAGCAGTACTTC
D gene: TRBD2; J gene: TRBJ2-5; clone size: .; V gene: TRBV20-1; CDR3 protein: CSASTGGAGETQYF; CDR3 DNA: TGCAGTGCTAGTACGGGGGGGGCCGGGGAGACCCAGTACTTC
D gene: .; J gene: TRBJ2-7; clone size: .; V gene: TRBV11-2; CDR3 protein: CASSLHGFYEQYF; CDR3 DNA: TGTGCCAGCAGCTTACACGGGTTCTACGAGCAGTACTTC
D gene: TRBD1; J gene: TRBJ2-5; clone size: .; V gene: TRBV9; CDR3 protein: CASSQGTVETQYF; CDR3 DNA: TGTGCCAGCAGTCAGGGGACAGTAGAGACCCAGTACTTC
D gene: .; J gene: TRBJ2-5; clone size: .; V gene: TRBV9; CDR3 protein: CASSVEGVGQETQYF; CDR3 DNA: TGTGCCAGCAGCGTAGAAGGGGTGGGGCAAGAGACCCAGTACTTC
D gene: TRBD2; J gene: TRBJ2-1; clone size: many; V gene: TRBV3-1/TRBV3-2; CDR3 protein: CASSSPPAGATLLNNEQFF; CDR3 DNA: TGTGCCAGCAGCTCCCCCCCAGCGGGGGCAACACTCCTTAACAATGAGCAGTTCTTC
D gene: .; J gene: TRBJ1-3; clone size: few; V gene: TRBV7-2; CDR3 protein: CASSRSIASSGNTIYF; CDR3 DNA: TGTGCCAGCAGCCGGAGTATAGCGAGCTCTGGAAACACCATATATTTT
D gene: TRBD2; J gene: TRBJ2-2; clone size: .; V gene: TRBV12-5; CDR3 protein: CASGSTSGTSTSGELFF; CDR3 DNA: TGTGCTAGTGGTTCCACCTCCGGGACTAGTACGTCCGGGGAGCTGTTTTTT
D gene: .; J gene: TRBJ2-6; clone size: .; V gene: TRBV9; CDR3 protein: CASSVGDRANVLTF; CDR3 DNA: TGTGCCAGCAGCGTAGGGGACAGGGCCAACGTCCTGACTTTC
D gene: TRBD2; J gene: TRBJ2-1; clone size: .; V gene: TRBV3-1/TRBV3-2; CDR3 protein: CASSQVPTSGGEQFF; CDR3 DNA: TGTGCCAGCAGCCAAGTCCCGACTAGCGGGGGGGAGCAGTTCTTC